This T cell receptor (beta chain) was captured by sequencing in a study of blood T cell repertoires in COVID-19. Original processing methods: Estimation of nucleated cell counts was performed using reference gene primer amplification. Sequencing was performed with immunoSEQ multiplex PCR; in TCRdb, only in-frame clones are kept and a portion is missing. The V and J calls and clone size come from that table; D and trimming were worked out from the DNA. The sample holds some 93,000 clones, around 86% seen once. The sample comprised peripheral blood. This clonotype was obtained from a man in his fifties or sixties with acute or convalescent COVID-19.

The chain's CDR3 is CASSPARFSGSVEQFF. The DNA for the CDR3 is TGTGCCAGCAGCCCTGCCCGATTTAGCGGGAGTGTTGAGCAGTTCTTC. The chain joins TRBV27 to TRBJ2-1; 9 nucleotides agree with TRBD2. V gave up 6 bases and J gave up 9 bases; unmatched junction bases: 15. This CDR3 contains 16 residues. CDR1 is MNHEY, CDR2 SMNVEV, per germline (reference sequence).